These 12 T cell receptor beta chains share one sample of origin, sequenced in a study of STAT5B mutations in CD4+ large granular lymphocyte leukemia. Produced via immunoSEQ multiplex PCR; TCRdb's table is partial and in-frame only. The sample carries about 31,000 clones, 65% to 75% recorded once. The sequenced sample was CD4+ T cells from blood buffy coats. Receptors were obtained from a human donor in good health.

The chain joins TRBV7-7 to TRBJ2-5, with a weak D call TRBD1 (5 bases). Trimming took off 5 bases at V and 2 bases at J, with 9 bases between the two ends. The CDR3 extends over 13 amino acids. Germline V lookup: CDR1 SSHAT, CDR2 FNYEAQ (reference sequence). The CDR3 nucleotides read TGTGCCAGCAGCCTCGACAGACAAGAGACCCAGTACTTC. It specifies CASSLDRQETQYF.

The CDR3 region is CAISAGLPSPPIV. Here the CDR3 DNA reads TGTGCCATCAGCGCGGGACTCCCGTCGCCCCCGATCGTC. This chain connects TRBV10-3 to TRBJ2-7, with D tentatively TRBD2 (6 bases). The CDR3 has 13 amino acids. In germline, CDR1 is ENHRY, CDR2 SYGVKD.

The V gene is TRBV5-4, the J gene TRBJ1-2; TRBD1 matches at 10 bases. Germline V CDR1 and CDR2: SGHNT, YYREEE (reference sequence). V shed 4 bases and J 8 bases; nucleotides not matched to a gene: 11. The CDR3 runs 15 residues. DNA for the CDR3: TGTGCCAGCAGCAAAACCGGGACAGGGGTATCGGGCTACACCTTC. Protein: CASSKTGTGVSGYTF. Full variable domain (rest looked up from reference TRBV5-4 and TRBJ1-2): ETGVTQSPTHLIKTRGQQVTLRCSSQSGHNTVSWYQQALGQGPQFIFQYYREEENGRGNFPPRFSGLQFPNYSSELNVNALELDDSALYLCASSKTGTGVSGYTFGSGTRLTVV.

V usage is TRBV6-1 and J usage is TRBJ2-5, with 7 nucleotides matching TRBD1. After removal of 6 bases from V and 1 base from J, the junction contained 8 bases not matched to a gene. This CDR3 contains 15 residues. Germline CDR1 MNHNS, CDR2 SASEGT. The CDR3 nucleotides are TGTGCCAGCAGGGGCTTGACAGGGTCCCAAGAGACCCAGTACTTC. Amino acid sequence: CASRGLTGSQETQYF.

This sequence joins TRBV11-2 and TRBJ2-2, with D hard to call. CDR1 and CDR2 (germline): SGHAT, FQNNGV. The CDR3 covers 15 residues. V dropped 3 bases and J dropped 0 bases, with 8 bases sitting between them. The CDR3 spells CASSFEKTNTGELFF. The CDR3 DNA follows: TGTGCCAGCAGCTTCGAGAAAACGAACACCGGGGAGCTGTTTTTT.

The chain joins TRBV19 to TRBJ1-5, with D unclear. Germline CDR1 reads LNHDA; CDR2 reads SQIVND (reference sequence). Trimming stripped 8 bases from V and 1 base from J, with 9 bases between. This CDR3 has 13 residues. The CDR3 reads CASAHSSNQPQHF. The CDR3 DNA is TGTGCCAGTGCCCACTCGAGCAATCAGCCCCAGCATTTT.

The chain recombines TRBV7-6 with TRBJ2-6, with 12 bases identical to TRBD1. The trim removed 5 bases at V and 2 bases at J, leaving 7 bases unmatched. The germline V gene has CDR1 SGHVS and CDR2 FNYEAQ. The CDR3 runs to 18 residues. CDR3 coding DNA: TGTGCCAGCAGCCCAGTAGGGACAGGGGGCGCTGGGGCCAACGTCCTGACTTTC. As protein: CASSPVGTGGAGANVLTF.

The DNA of the CDR3 is TGTGCCAGCAGCCTGACCGCGGGACAGGGAAGCTACAATGAGCAGTTCTTC. Its protein is CASSLTAGQGSYNEQFF. The rearrangement links TRBV7-9 to TRBJ2-1; TRBD1 matches at 9 bases. The CDR3 is made up of 17 amino acids. V lost 5 bases, J lost 3 bases, and 11 bases stayed unmatched. CDR1 and CDR2 from the germline V gene are SEHNR and FQNEAQ (reference sequence).

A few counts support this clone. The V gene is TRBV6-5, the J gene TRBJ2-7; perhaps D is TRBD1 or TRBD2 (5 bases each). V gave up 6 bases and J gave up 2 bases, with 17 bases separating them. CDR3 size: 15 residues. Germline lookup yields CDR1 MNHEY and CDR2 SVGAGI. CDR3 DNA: TGTGCCAGCAGACCCTCCTCCGGGGCTCCCTACGAGCAGTACGTC. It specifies CASRPSSGAPYEQYV.

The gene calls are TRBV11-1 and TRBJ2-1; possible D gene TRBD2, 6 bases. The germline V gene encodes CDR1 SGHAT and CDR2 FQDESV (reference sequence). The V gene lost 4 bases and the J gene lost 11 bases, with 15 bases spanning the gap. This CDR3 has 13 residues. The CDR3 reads CASSSVNAGKQFF. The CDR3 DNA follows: TGTGCCAGCAGCTCCGTTAATGCGGGGAAGCAGTTCTTC.

The CDR3 sequence is CASSYSGGNQPQHF. The DNA for the CDR3 is TGTGCCAGCAGTTACTCGGGAGGAAATCAGCCCCAGCATTTT. This chain uses TRBV6-5 with TRBJ1-5; D uncertain. In germline, CDR1 is MNHEY, CDR2 SVGAGI. The CDR3 covers 14 residues. V was clipped by 0 bases and J by 4 bases, with 7 bases between them.

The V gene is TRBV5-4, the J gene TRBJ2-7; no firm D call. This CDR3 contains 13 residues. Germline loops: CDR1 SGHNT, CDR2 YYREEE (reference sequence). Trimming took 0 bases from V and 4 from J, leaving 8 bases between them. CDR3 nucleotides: TGTGCCAGCAGCTTGGGAGAGGTGTACGAGCAGTACTTC. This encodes CASSLGEVYEQYF.